This TCR beta chain was retrieved from a study of post-analysis software for immune sequencing data. General study results and limits: TRBV segments more frequent in patients than in controls numbered a few and included TRBV5-6, TRBV5-1 and TRBV20-1.

The germline V gene encodes CDR1 SQVTM and CDR2 ANQGSEA. Unmatched junction bases numbered 11, after V lost 5 bases and J lost 1 base. The CDR3 has 15 residues. Sequencing libraries made from TCR beta cDNA carried unique molecular identifiers. TCRdb used MiXCR to reprocess the PCR reads, holding one entry per CDR3 protein. Found here are fewer than 900,000 distinct CDR3 sequences, 46% of them singletons; the top ten hold approximately 5%. In its sample, this clonotype was seen many times. Its antigen is currently unknown. The rearrangement links TRBV29-1 to TRBJ2-7; 7 bases match TRBD1. The specimen was blood. The sequence came from a girl under 18 with multiple sclerosis. The CDR3 here is CSVTTPGQKSYEQYF. CDR3 coding DNA: TGCAGCGTTACTACTCCGGGACAGAAATCCTACGAGCAGTACTTC.